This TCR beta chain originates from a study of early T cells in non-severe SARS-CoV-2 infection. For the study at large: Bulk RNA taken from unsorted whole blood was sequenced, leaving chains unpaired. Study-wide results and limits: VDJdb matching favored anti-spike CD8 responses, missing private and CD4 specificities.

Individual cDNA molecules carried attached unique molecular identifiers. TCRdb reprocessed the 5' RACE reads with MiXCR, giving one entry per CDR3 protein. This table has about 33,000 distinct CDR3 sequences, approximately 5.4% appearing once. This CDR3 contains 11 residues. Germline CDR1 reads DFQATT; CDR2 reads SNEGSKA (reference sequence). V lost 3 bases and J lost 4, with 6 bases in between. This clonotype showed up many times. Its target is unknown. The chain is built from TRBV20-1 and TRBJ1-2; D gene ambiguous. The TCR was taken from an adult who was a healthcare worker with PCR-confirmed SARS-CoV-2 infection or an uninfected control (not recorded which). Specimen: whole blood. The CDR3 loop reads CSASLPYGYTF. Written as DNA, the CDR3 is TGCAGTGCTAGTTTACCCTATGGCTACACCTTC.